The present T cell receptor beta chain was sequenced within a study of blood T cell repertoires in COVID-19. In the source study's methods: Reference gene primer amplification yielded estimated nucleated cell counts. Using immunoSEQ multiplex PCR, the repertoire was profiled, and TCRdb retains in-frame clones only, with some absent. For V, J and clone size, that table is used; D and trimming come from the DNA. The sample shows under 150,000 clones, about 88% of them seen only once. With 6 bases clipped from V and 6 bases from J, the junction kept 6 bases outside the gene matches. CDR1 and CDR2 from the germline V gene are MRHNA and SNTAGT. The CDR3 is 13 amino acids.

The chain uses TRBV6-4 and TRBJ1-2; 8 bases are shared with TRBD1. Sequencing used peripheral blood. The clonotype comes from a human donor in a cohort sampled during active COVID-19. CDR3 in DNA: TGTGCCAGCAGACGGGACAGGAGAGATGGCTACACCTTC. This codes for CASRRDRRDGYTF.